These T cell receptor beta chains were read from a single sample in a study of lymphopenia after photon versus proton radiotherapy. The assay was immunoSEQ multiplex PCR, and TCRdb's table has in-frame clones only and misses some. Of more than 25,000 clones listed, roughly 89% are singletons. The sequencing here drew on peripheral blood, taken from a patient treated with proton-based radiotherapy. The origin of the receptors is a woman aged 60 to 75 with cholangiocarcinoma. Some clones in this sample may be carry-over from other donors' samples. Both conserved end residues are part of each CDR3. D genes are given only for firm matches. Part of the rows lack a size; the others show once, few, many or a class for expanded clones.

abundance	v_gene	d_gene	j_gene	CDR3aa	CDR3nt
.	TRBV5-5	TRBD1	TRBJ2-7	CASTNIPGQTYEQYF	TGTGCCAGCACCAACATCCCGGGACAGACCTACGAGCAGTACTTC
.	TRBV12-5	.	TRBJ1-4	CASGLGNSNEKLFF	TGTGCTAGTGGTTTGGGTAACTCTAATGAAAAACTGTTTTTT
.	TRBV5-6	.	TRBJ2-7	CASSLAPVDEQYF	TGTGCCAGCAGCTTGGCCCCGGTAGACGAGCAGTACTTC
.	TRBV20-1	.	TRBJ1-2	CSAPRRGGYTF	TGCAGTGCTCCTCGGAGGGGTGGCTACACCTTC
.	TRBV7-9	.	TRBJ2-7	CASSYPQGREQYF	TGTGCCAGCAGCTACCCCCAGGGAAGGGAGCAGTACTTC
.	TRBV30	TRBD2	TRBJ2-7	CAWSGKAGGDEQYF	TGTGCCTGGAGCGGTAAGGCGGGGGGGGACGAGCAGTACTTC
.	TRBV7-9	TRBD1	TRBJ1-2	CASSSGTGTAANYGYTF	TGTGCCAGCAGCAGTGGGACAGGGACCGCGGCTAACTATGGCTACACCTTC
.	TRBV5-1	TRBD2	TRBJ2-1	CASSELAGGAYNEQFF	TGCGCCAGCAGCGAGCTAGCGGGAGGGGCCTACAATGAGCAGTTCTTC
.	TRBV5-5	.	TRBJ2-7	CASSLDGGNYYEQYF	TGTGCCAGCAGCTTGGATGGGGGGAACTACTACGAGCAGTACTTC
.	TRBV6-6	.	TRBJ2-2	CATPEGRGSTGELFF	TGTGCCACCCCCGAGGGCAGGGGTAGCACCGGGGAGCTGTTTTTT
.	TRBV7-2	.	TRBJ2-5	CASSLVQGSFETQYF	TGTGCCAGCAGCTTAGTTCAGGGTTCTTTCGAGACCCAGTACTTC
.	TRBV19	TRBD1	TRBJ1-1	CASSPPDRGGTEAFF	TGTGCCAGTAGTCCCCCGGACAGGGGAGGCACTGAAGCTTTCTTT
.	TRBV29-1	TRBD1	TRBJ2-5	CSVGQTGGFQETQYF	TGCAGCGTTGGGCAGACAGGGGGTTTCCAAGAGACCCAGTACTTC
.	TRBV6-5	.	TRBJ2-1	CASSSLGGISDEQFF	TGTGCCAGCAGTTCCCTCGGTGGCATTTCTGATGAGCAGTTCTTC
.	TRBV7-8	.	TRBJ1-1	CASSFRPGLNTEAFF	TGTGCCAGCAGCTTCCGCCCGGGGTTGAACACTGAAGCTTTCTTT
.	TRBV5-4	.	TRBJ1-1	CASSPGWENTEAFF	TGTGCCAGCAGCCCGGGGTGGGAGAACACTGAAGCTTTCTTT
.	TRBV9	.	TRBJ2-2	CASSVDGAGELFF	TGTGCCAGCAGCGTCGATGGGGCCGGGGAGCTGTTTTTT
.	TRBV2	TRBD2	TRBJ2-7	CASSLGLAGTYEQYF	TGTGCCAGCAGCCTGGGACTAGCGGGCACCTACGAGCAGTACTTC
.	TRBV2	TRBD1	TRBJ2-2	CASSEPRDRRANTGELFF	TGTGCCAGCAGCGAACCCCGGGACAGACGAGCGAACACCGGGGAGCTGTTTTTT
.	TRBV7-2	.	TRBJ2-3	CASSLFSSTDTQYF	TGTGCCAGCAGCTTATTTTCTAGCACAGATACGCAGTATTTT
.	TRBV27	.	TRBJ1-1	CASSLVWNTEAFF	TGTGCCAGCAGTTTAGTGTGGAACACTGAAGCTTTCTTT
many	TRBV7-2	TRBD1	TRBJ2-2	CASTRDRGGTGELFF	TGTGCCAGCACCCGGGACAGGGGTGGCACCGGGGAGCTGTTTTTT
few	TRBV4-3	.	TRBJ1-2	CASSQATDSHYGYTF	TGCGCCAGCAGCCAAGCAACAGACAGCCACTATGGCTACACCTTC
.	TRBV9	.	TRBJ1-6	CASSVYRDGNSPLHF	TGTGCCAGCAGCGTATACCGGGACGGAAATTCACCCCTCCACTTT
.	TRBV6-5	.	TRBJ2-3	CASSLGGLSTDTQYF	TGTGCCAGCAGTTTGGGCGGATTAAGCACAGATACGCAGTATTTT
.	TRBV11-2	TRBD1	TRBJ1-2	CASSLDRQGGGYTF	TGTGCCAGCAGCTTAGATCGACAGGGTGGTGGCTACACCTTC
.	TRBV10-3	TRBD1	TRBJ1-2	CAISESGQGAGQGYTF	TGTGCCATCAGTGAGTCGGGACAGGGAGCCGGACAGGGCTACACCTTC
few	TRBV5-1	.	TRBJ1-6	CASSFLGTNSPLHF	TGCGCCAGCAGCTTTCTTGGGACAAATTCACCCCTCCACTTT